This T cell receptor (beta chain) was documented in a study of blood T cells in healthy people across ages. General observations from the study: Total diversity from one million sequenced T cells was likely underestimated.

The CDR3 has 12 residues. Germline lookup yields CDR1 SGHDN and CDR2 FVKESK. This clonotype was detected once. Its antigen is not known. A second about 7 to 12 cycle PCR used barcoded and J-beta primers. TCRdb recomputed calls from the 5' RACE reads with MiXCR, one row per CDR3 protein. The sample has hundreds of thousands of distinct CDR3 sequences, under 65% seen once. Specimen: blood. The receptor's source is a man aged 55 to 70 in good health. The chain links TRBV14 to TRBJ2-4, with no clear D. The end of the DNA fits TRBJ2-7 better, so the J call may be wrong. The CDR3 spells CASSQERREQYF. The CDR3, as DNA: TGTGCCAGCAGCCAAGAAAGGCGCGAGCAGTACTTC.